The clone carrying this TCR beta chain was recorded at least ten times. The length of the CDR3 is 15 residues. CDR1 is DFQATT and CDR2 is SNEGSKA in the germline V gene (reference sequence). With 0 bases removed from V and 4 bases from J, the gap between germline ends came to 15 bases. Using a J-beta primer mix together with a sample-barcoded 5' primer, a second PCR was run for about 6 to 12 cycles. Every cDNA molecule carried a tag from a template-switch adaptor bearing 12 random nucleotides. MiXCR, run by TCRdb on the 5' RACE reads, gives a single entry per CDR3 protein. Among 1,500,000 or so distinct CDR3 sequences listed, around 59% were seen once. The sample belongs to a study of blood T cells in healthy people across ages. Each of the donors had approximately 10 milliliters of peripheral blood drawn into EDTA-treated Vacutainer tubes.

V is TRBV20-1 and J is TRBJ2-5; tentatively, D is TRBD1 (6 bases). The TCR comes from a young man in good health. The sample comprised blood. The CDR3 DNA sequence: TGCAGTGCTAGAGATCTCTCAGGCAGGGGAGAGACCCAGTACTTC. Its translation: CSARDLSGRGETQYF.